The clone carrying this TCR beta chain was seen at least ten times. Its antigen is as yet unknown. The entry originates in a study of T cell repertoires in cytomegalovirus infection. Each CDR3 protein gets one entry after TCRdb re-called the reads with MiXCR. In the table there are around 280,000 distinct CDR3 sequences, around 10% of which are singletons. Findings and caveats of the study: Ex vivo, HLA-C-restricted CMV-specific TCR beta clonotypes prevailed over the rest of the response. Using cumulative public TCR beta family frequency, the authors identified those who carried CMV together with the relevant HLA.

Sequenced input: PBMCs. The receptor's source is a human donor in good health (CMV status not recorded). Some clones in this sample may be carry-over from other donors' samples.

CDR3 amino acids: CARPGPEAFF. In DNA, the CDR3 is TGTGCCAGGCCGGGACCTGAAGCTTTCTTT. This sequence joins TRBV2 and TRBJ1-1; D perhaps matches TRBD1 (5 bases). CDR1 and CDR2 (germline): SNHLY, FYNNEI. V lost 9 bases to trimming and J lost 6 bases, with 8 bases between them. This CDR3 is built from 10 residues.